This is a list of T cell receptor beta chains from one sample in a study of T cell responses to AZD1222 COVID-19 vaccine. The repertoire was sequenced with immunoSEQ multiplex PCR; TCRdb's copy has only in-frame clones and lacks some. The data hold over 45,000 clones, with over 60% observed a single time. The source was peripheral blood, collected on day 0 of AZD1222 vaccination. Every receptor here comes from an adult in good health. Both conserved end residues are part of each CDR3. The order of the fields is V gene, clone size, D gene, J gene, CDR3 protein, CDR3 DNA. The D gene is left open where the match is weak. Some rows mark clone size as missing; the rest say once, few, many or name a class of expanded clone.

TRBV11-2	-	-	TRBJ1-2	CASSREGYGYTF	TGTGCCAGCAGCCGCGAGGGCTATGGCTACACCTTC
TRBV7-2	few	-	TRBJ1-3	CASSLANSGNTIYF	TGTGCCAGCAGCTTAGCAAACTCTGGAAACACCATATATTTT
TRBV7-6	-	-	TRBJ2-1	CASSLRGGFYYNEQFF	TGTGCCAGCAGCCTCCGGGGAGGATTTTACTACAATGAGCAGTTCTTC
TRBV12-3/TRBV12-4	-	-	TRBJ2-5	CASSLGAQETQYF	TGTGCCAGCAGTTTGGGGGCACAAGAGACCCAGTACTTC
TRBV27	-	-	TRBJ2-5	CASSLRVQETQYF	TGTGCCAGCAGTTTGAGAGTTCAAGAGACCCAGTACTTC
TRBV5-5	few	TRBD1	TRBJ1-1	CASSRQGNTEAFF	TGTGCCAGCAGCCGACAGGGGAACACTGAAGCTTTCTTT
TRBV7-9	few	-	TRBJ1-3	CASSLGYSGNTIYF	TGTGCCAGCAGCTTGGGTTACTCTGGAAACACCATATATTTT
TRBV3-1/TRBV3-2	-	-	TRBJ1-1	CASSPKGGTEAFF	TGTGCCAGCAGCCCGAAAGGGGGCACTGAAGCTTTCTTT
TRBV5-1	-	-	TRBJ2-2	CASSLPSGGTTGELFF	TGCGCCAGCAGTCTGCCCAGTGGGGGGACCACCGGGGAGCTGTTTTTT
TRBV11-2	-	TRBD2	TRBJ2-1	CASSPRLAGAGNEQFF	TGTGCCAGCAGCCCAAGGTTAGCGGGGGCAGGCAATGAGCAGTTCTTC
TRBV6-6	-	-	TRBJ1-5	CASSPSDSNQPQHF	TGTGCCAGCAGTCCGTCAGATAGCAATCAGCCCCAGCATTTT
TRBV6-5	medium-sized	TRBD1	TRBJ1-2	CATLKDRGFYGYTF	TGTGCCACCCTTAAGGACAGGGGCTTTTATGGCTACACCTTC
TRBV5-1	-	TRBD2	TRBJ2-1	CASSPGLAGSYNEQFF	TGCGCCAGCAGCCCAGGACTAGCGGGCTCCTACAATGAGCAGTTCTTC
TRBV11-2	-	-	TRBJ2-6	CASTNEQTYYSGANVLTF	TGTGCCAGCACCAACGAGCAGACGTACTACTCTGGGGCCAACGTCCTGACTTTC
TRBV6-5	few	-	TRBJ2-2	CASSPLGNGELFF	TGTGCCAGCAGCCCCCTAGGCAACGGGGAGCTGTTTTTT
TRBV4-1	-	-	TRBJ1-1	CASSQDRGRLNTEAFF	TGCGCCAGCAGCCAAGATCGGGGACGTCTGAACACTGAAGCTTTCTTT
TRBV19	-	TRBD1	TRBJ2-1	CASSIRDSSYNEQFF	TGTGCCAGTAGTATACGGGACAGTTCCTACAATGAGCAGTTCTTC
TRBV11-2	-	TRBD2	TRBJ2-7	CASSLEAGPAEQYF	TGTGCCAGCAGCTTAGAAGCGGGACCGGCCGAGCAGTACTTC
TRBV27	-	-	TRBJ1-1	CASSFNIKMNTEAFF	TGTGCCAGCAGTTTTAACATCAAGATGAACACTGAAGCTTTCTTT
TRBV6-5	-	TRBD1	TRBJ1-2	CASRRRTGGEGYTF	TGTGCCAGCAGACGACGGACAGGGGGGGAAGGCTACACCTTC
TRBV3-1/TRBV3-2	few	TRBD1	TRBJ1-2	CASSHTGTGNYGYTF	TGTGCCAGCAGCCACACCGGGACAGGCAACTATGGCTACACCTTC
TRBV7-2	-	TRBD1	TRBJ2-5	CASSIEGARRETQYF	TGTGCCAGCAGCATCGAGGGGGCGCGGAGGGAGACCCAGTACTTC
TRBV29-1	-	TRBD1	TRBJ1-2	CSAKGQGAGYGYTF	TGCAGCGCCAAGGGACAGGGGGCGGGCTATGGCTACACCTTC
TRBV19	few	-	TRBJ2-5	CASRGGETQYF	TGTGCCAGTAGGGGGGGTGAGACCCAGTACTTC
TRBV3-1/TRBV3-2	-	-	TRBJ1-6	CASGQYGQPNSPLHF	TGTGCCAGCGGCCAATATGGACAGCCTAATTCACCCCTCCACTTT
TRBV3-1/TRBV3-2	-	-	TRBJ1-2	CASSPRGSDYGYTF	TGTGCCAGCAGCCCCAGGGGTAGTGACTATGGCTACACCTTC
TRBV21-1	-	-	TRBJ2-2	CASSKATARRGSGELFF	TGTGCCAGCAGCAAAGCCACGGCGCGGAGGGGGTCCGGGGAGCTGTTTTTT
TRBV5-1	-	-	TRBJ2-2	CASGSGRPNTGELFF	TGCGCCAGCGGTTCGGGGAGACCGAACACCGGGGAGCTGTTTTTT
TRBV7-9	-	-	TRBJ1-1	CASSLDPGKVGAFF	TGTGCCAGCAGCTTAGATCCAGGGAAGGTAGGAGCTTTCTTT
TRBV29-1	-	-	TRBJ2-5	CSVARAEGWETQYF	TGCAGCGTCGCGCGAGCGGAGGGGTGGGAGACCCAGTACTTC
TRBV19	-	TRBD2	TRBJ2-3	CASSSGAGGSTDTQYF	TGTGCCAGTAGTAGTGGCGCGGGGGGTAGCACAGATACGCAGTATTTT
TRBV3-1/TRBV3-2	-	-	TRBJ1-1	CASSLRLGGQKNTEAFF	TGTGCCAGCAGCCTCCGACTGGGTGGGCAGAAGAACACTGAAGCTTTCTTT
TRBV27	-	-	TRBJ1-1	CASRRGNTEAFF	TGTGCCAGCCGCCGAGGGAACACTGAAGCTTTCTTT
TRBV12-3/TRBV12-4	-	TRBD1	TRBJ1-2	CASSTTGGRGYTF	TGTGCCAGCAGCACGACAGGGGGTCGTGGCTACACCTTC
TRBV6-1	-	-	TRBJ1-5	CASSKRAVRGEPQHF	TGTGCCAGCAGCAAGAGGGCGGTGCGGGGGGAGCCCCAGCATTTT
TRBV18	-	-	TRBJ2-7	CASSSRQLHGEQYF	TGTGCCAGCTCGTCGCGACAGCTCCATGGGGAGCAGTACTTC
TRBV5-6	-	TRBD1	TRBJ1-2	CASRFYGDRYGYTF	TGTGCCAGCAGGTTTTACGGGGACAGGTACGGCTACACCTTC
TRBV5-1	once	-	TRBJ2-3	CASSLGIGDTDTQYF	TGCGCCAGCAGCTTGGGTATCGGGGATACAGATACGCAGTATTTT
TRBV7-8	-	-	TRBJ2-6	CASSLERSGANVLTF	TGTGCCAGCAGCTTGGAAAGGTCTGGGGCCAACGTCCTGACTTTC
TRBV6-5	-	-	TRBJ1-4	CASSSGVNEKLFF	TGTGCCAGCAGTTCGGGAGTTAATGAAAAACTGTTTTTT
TRBV19	-	TRBD1	TRBJ1-1	CASSIKEAGGTEAFF	TGTGCCAGTAGTATTAAGGAAGCAGGGGGCACTGAAGCTTTCTTT
TRBV2	-	-	TRBJ1-5	CASSVGGKTQPQHF	TGTGCCAGCAGTGTCGGCGGGAAAACGCAGCCCCAGCATTTT
TRBV7-2	-	TRBD2	TRBJ2-3	CASSLGNSGNTDTQYF	TGTGCCAGCAGCTTAGGGAATAGCGGGAACACAGATACGCAGTATTTT
TRBV19	few	-	TRBJ2-1	CGTGTPYNEQFF	TGTGGAACCGGGACACCGTACAATGAGCAGTTCTTC
TRBV28	-	-	TRBJ1-5	CASSRGGNQPQHF	TGTGCCAGTTCGAGAGGGGGCAATCAGCCCCAGCATTTT